One T cell receptor (beta chain) is described in this entry. These data originate in a study of OX40 agonist ivuxolimab in advanced cancers. Study-wide background: The mean age was roughly 60 years, ranging from 23 to 79, with about four fifths of participants male.

The repertoire was sequenced with immunoSEQ multiplex PCR; TCRdb's copy has only in-frame clones and lacks some. The repertoire consists of tens of thousands of clones, with roughly 90% occurring once and the leading ten covering roughly 0.45%. Germline V gene data show CDR1 as MNHNS and CDR2 as SASEGT. The V end lost 7 bases, the J end lost 6 bases, and 15 bases lay between the germline ends. The CDR3 extends over 14 amino acids. Specimen: CD4+ or CD8+ T cells sorted from blood, collected in a trial of the OX40 agonist ivuxolimab. The receptor comes from an adult with an advanced solid tumor such as melanoma, head and neck, liver or kidney cancer. This chain joins TRBV6-1 and TRBJ2-2, with a tentative D call TRBD2 (7 bases). The CDR3 DNA follows: TGTGCCAGCATGGTGGGAGGGGGATCCGGGGAGCTGTTTTTT. This encodes CASMVGGGSGELFF.